The clone carrying this T cell receptor beta chain was observed a handful of times. The antigen remains undetermined. These data originate in a study of cytomegalovirus exposure and HLA in healthy donors. The germline CDR1 and CDR2 sequences are SNHLY and FYNNEI. The ends lost 6 bases at V and 3 bases at J; junction bases unmatched: 7. The CDR3 extends over 17 amino acids. Assay used: immunoSEQ multiplex PCR; TCRdb lists only in-frame clones, some missing. The sample contains about 160,000 clones, approximately 87% of which appear only once. Findings and caveats of the study: A list of 150 or so TCR beta chains associated with cytomegalovirus was given.

The V and J genes are TRBV2 and TRBJ2-3; TRBD2 matches at 15 bases. Sequences were obtained from PBMCs. The clonotype was recovered from a woman in her twenties or thirties in good health and CMV-seronegative. CDR3 amino acids: CASSGLAGGLWTDTQYF. The CDR3, as DNA: TGTGCCAGCAGCGGACTAGCGGGGGGGCTCTGGACAGATACGCAGTATTTT.